Listed below are T cell receptor beta chains from one sample, sequenced in a study of T cells after yellow fever vaccination. TCRdb reprocessed the 5' RACE reads via MiXCR and lists one record per CDR3 protein. The sample lists hundreds of thousands of distinct CDR3 sequences; around 12% were seen once. This specimen was CD4+ T cells sorted from PBMCs, taken 15 days after the yellow fever booster vaccination. Receptor source: a man between 18 and 35 years old who received the YFV17D yellow fever vaccine. Both conserved end residues are part of each CDR3. Each record gives: V gene, clone size, CDR3 length, D gene, J gene, CDR3 protein, CDR3 DNA. D genes are given only for firm matches. Clone size is given for some rows only: seen once, a few or many times, or a class if the clone is expanded.

TRBV7-2,NA,13,NA,TRBJ2-3,CASKFTGADTQYF,TGTGCCAGTAAATTTACGGGGGCCGATACGCAGTATTTT
TRBV11-3,NA,14,NA,TRBJ2-7,CASSSGPGDYEQYF,TGTGCCAGCAGCTCGGGCCCGGGGGACTACGAGCAGTACTTC
TRBV5-1,NA,16,NA,TRBJ2-5,CASSLASWGQGETQYF,TGCGCCAGCAGCTTGGCAAGCTGGGGGCAAGGAGAGACCCAGTACTTC
TRBV4-1,many,14,NA,TRBJ2-3,CASSQEQGADTQYF,TGCGCCAGCAGCCAAGAACAGGGAGCGGATACGCAGTATTTT
TRBV6-5,few,16,NA,TRBJ1-1,CASSYSITPGNTEAFF,TGTGCCAGCAGTTACTCGATAACTCCCGGGAACACTGAAGCTTTCTTT
TRBV6-2/TRBV6-3,few,16,NA,TRBJ1-5,CASSAQLGMVNQPQHF,TGTGCCAGCAGTGCCCAACTGGGAATGGTGAATCAGCCCCAGCATTTT
TRBV3-1,few,12,NA,TRBJ1-6,CASSTTGRPLHF,TGTGCCAGCAGTACGACTGGCCGACCCCTCCACTTT
TRBV4-2,many,15,NA,TRBJ2-5,CASSQDRPGQETQYF,TGTGCCAGCAGCCAAGATCGTCCAGGACAAGAGACCCAGTACTTC
TRBV20-1,NA,15,NA,TRBJ2-3,CSARWGRGGADTQYF,TGCAGTGCTAGATGGGGGCGGGGTGGGGCAGATACGCAGTATTTT
TRBV3-1,NA,15,NA,TRBJ2-5,CASSRGPRFQETQYF,TGTGCCAGCAGCCGCGGACCGAGATTTCAAGAGACCCAGTACTTC
TRBV2,NA,13,NA,TRBJ2-2,CASRGDNTGELFF,TGTGCCAGCAGGGGGGACAACACCGGGGAGCTGTTTTTT
TRBV7-6,NA,17,TRBD2,TRBJ2-3,CASSAEGFGGAGDTQYF,TGTGCCAGCAGCGCAGAGGGTTTCGGGGGGGCTGGAGATACGCAGTATTTT
TRBV12-3/TRBV12-4,few,14,TRBD1,TRBJ2-1,CASRSNRGYNEQFF,TGTGCCAGCAGATCAAACAGGGGTTACAATGAGCAGTTCTTC
TRBV5-8,NA,14,NA,TRBJ2-7,CASSFPGISYEQYF,TGTGCCAGCAGCTTCCCGGGGATCTCCTACGAGCAGTACTTC
TRBV20-1,many,13,NA,TRBJ2-5,CSAYRDNQETQYF,TGCAGTGCTTACAGGGACAACCAAGAGACCCAGTACTTC
TRBV4-3,NA,21,TRBD1,TRBJ1-2,CASSPQSWGRTGSSLLYGYTF,TGCGCCAGCAGCCCACAGAGCTGGGGGCGGACAGGGTCGAGCCTTCTCTATGGCTACACCTTC
TRBV24-1,few,12,NA,TRBJ2-7,CATSDFRGEQYF,TGTGCCACCAGTGATTTTCGAGGCGAGCAGTACTTC